The 25 T cell receptor beta chains given below trace back to one sample, sequenced in a study of blood T cell repertoires in COVID-19. Clones were sequenced by immunoSEQ multiplex PCR, and TCRdb holds only the in-frame ones, with some missing. Seen here are about 89,000 clones, approximately 86% observed once, and the top ten hold around 14%. The sequenced sample was peripheral blood. The receptor source for this set is a male donor with acute or convalescent COVID-19.

The V call is TRBV5-6, the J call TRBJ2-7, with D possibly TRBD1 on 5 matching bases. CDR3 length equals 14 residues. Germline loops: CDR1 SGHDT, CDR2 YYEEEE. Trimming removed 1 base from V and 3 bases from J, with 11 bases in between. CDR3 DNA sequence: TGTGCCAGCAGCTTGTTGGCAGGGAACTACGAGCAGTACTTC. Translation: CASSLLAGNYEQYF.

J is TRBJ2-1 and V is TRBV6-5, with D unresolved. Germline loops: CDR1 MNHEY, CDR2 SVGAGI. The CDR3 runs 12 residues. Trimming left V 0 bases short and J 9 bases short, with 6 bases between. This chain's CDR3 is CASSYSIGEQFF. The CDR3 DNA is TGTGCCAGCAGTTACTCGATCGGTGAGCAGTTCTTC.

The chain links TRBV24-1 to TRBJ1-5; 10 nucleotides match TRBD1. Germline V gives CDR1 KGHDR, CDR2 SFDVKD. The J segment lost 2 bases and the V segment lost 4 bases, leaving 10 bases of the junction unmatched. This CDR3 contains 18 residues. CDR3 coding DNA: TGTGCCACCAGTGAAGGGGGGGCCGGGACAGGGGGCAATCAGCCCCAGCATTTT. Protein: CATSEGGAGTGGNQPQHF.

This chain links TRBV5-4 with TRBJ1-6, with D unresolved. Germline CDR1 is SGHNT and CDR2 is YYREEE (reference sequence). Trimming cost V 3 bases and J 0 bases, with 7 bases left between them. The CDR3 has 15 amino acids. CDR3 residues: CASSSPSSYNSPLHF. Here the CDR3 DNA reads TGTGCCAGCAGCTCGCCGAGCTCCTATAATTCACCCCTCCACTTT.

V gene TRBV11-2 combines with J gene TRBJ1-1, with D maybe TRBD1 (5 bases). V lost 1 base, J lost 1 base, and 10 bases lay in between. Germline V gene lookup returns CDR1 SGHAT and CDR2 FQNNGV. The CDR3 covers 15 residues. CDR3 coding DNA: TGTGCCAGCAGCTTAGCCGGGAGGGGGAACACTGAAGCTTTCTTT. Protein sequence: CASSLAGRGNTEAFF.

The rearrangement uses TRBV11-2 and TRBJ2-7; TRBD1 matches 8 bases. The junction had 14 bases not matched to a gene; V was cut back by 5 bases and J by 2 bases. The CDR3 sequence is 17 residues long. CDR1 and CDR2 from the germline V gene are SGHAT and FQNNGV. CDR3 DNA: TGTGCCAGCAGCCCGGCCCCGGACAGGGCCCGTCCCTACGAGCAGTACTTC. This codes for CASSPAPDRARPYEQYF.

The chain combines TRBV5-5 with TRBJ2-7; D is perhaps TRBD2 (6 bases). Per germline, CDR1 SGHKS and CDR2 YYEKEE (reference sequence). The CDR3 runs 14 residues. With 6 bases removed from V and 2 bases from J, the gap between germline ends came to 15 bases. The CDR3 loop reads CASILGGVPYEQYF. CDR3 nucleotides: TGTGCCAGCATCCTCGGAGGGGTGCCCTACGAGCAGTACTTC.

The chain uses TRBV24-1 and TRBJ2-7, with a weak D call TRBD2 (6 bases). Germline loops: CDR1 KGHDR, CDR2 SFDVKD. The germline V and J ends were trimmed by 8 bases and 5 bases, with 18 bases remaining between them. The CDR3 extends over 14 amino acids. Here the CDR3 reads CATIESGANDEQYF. CDR3 DNA sequence: TGTGCCACCATTGAGTCGGGAGCGAACGACGAGCAGTACTTC.

This clone was observed a single time. This chain links TRBV9 with TRBJ2-2; 9 bases agree with TRBD2. V gave up 1 base and J gave up 3 bases; unmatched junction bases: 4. This CDR3 spans 16 amino acids. Germline CDR1 reads SGDLS; CDR2 reads YYNGEE. Here the CDR3 DNA reads TGTGCCAGCAGCGTAAGGCGGGGGGGCGACACCGGGGAGCTGTTTTTT. Residues: CASSVRRGGDTGELFF.

The chain has TRBV5-6 and TRBJ2-3; 8 bases align to TRBD2. The junction had 8 bases not matched to a gene; V was cut back by 2 bases and J by 0 bases. The CDR3 has 17 amino acids. Per the germline V gene, CDR1 is SGHDT and CDR2 is YYEEEE. The CDR3 DNA sequence: TGTGCCAGCAGCTTAGAATTAGCGGGAACTAGCACAGATACGCAGTATTTT. Translation gives CASSLELAGTSTDTQYF. The full variable domain, with the rest looked up from reference TRBV5-6 and TRBJ2-3, is DAGVTQSPTHLIKTRGQQVTLRCSPKSGHDTVSWYQQALGQGPQFIFQYYEEEERQRGNFPDRFSGHQFPNYSSELNVNALLLGDSALYLCASSLELAGTSTDTQYFGPGTRLTVL.

This clone has just one count. The V call is TRBV7-2, the J call TRBJ1-2; possibly TRBD1 for D (6 bases). V lost 5 bases and J 8 bases, leaving 18 bases between the germline ends. CDR3 length: 14 residues. Per the germline V gene, CDR1 is SGHTA and CDR2 is FQGNSA. As DNA, the CDR3 is TGTGCCAGCAGCGAACAGGGCTTAACAGGCGGCTACACCTTC. Residues: CASSEQGLTGGYTF.

The CDR3 nucleotides are TGTGCCAGCAGGCAGGGGAGCTCCTACGAGCAGTACTTC. Amino acids: CASRQGSSYEQYF. The J gene is TRBJ2-7, the V gene TRBV3-1 (or the pseudogene TRBV3-2), with D maybe TRBD1 (6 bases). CDR1 is LGHDT, CDR2 YNNKEL, per germline (reference sequence). The CDR3 loop spans 13 amino acids. Trimming removed 6 bases from V and 0 bases from J, with 9 bases in between.

This clone was detected only once. This chain joins TRBV29-1 and TRBJ2-5; 15 bases align to TRBD2. The CDR3 runs to 15 residues. V lost 3 bases and J lost 2; bases outside the gene matches: 1. The germline V gene encodes CDR1 SQVTM and CDR2 ANQGSEA. CDR3 loop: CSVEGTSGGQETQYF. CDR3 bases: TGCAGCGTTGAGGGGACTAGCGGGGGGCAAGAGACCCAGTACTTC.

The rearrangement joins TRBV10-3 to TRBJ2-3; no reliable D call. CDR3 length: 14 residues. Trimming removed 4 bases at V and 4 bases at J, with 12 bases between. Germline-derived CDR1 and CDR2 are ENHRY and SYGVKD. The CDR3 sequence is CAISVDLRSDTQYF. CDR3 in DNA: TGTGCCATCAGTGTAGATTTGAGGTCAGATACGCAGTATTTT.

The genes are TRBV5-4 and TRBJ2-5; no clear D gene. Germline loops: CDR1 SGHNT, CDR2 YYREEE (reference sequence). V was pared by 1 base and J by 2 bases, with 6 bases between. There are 13 residues in the CDR3. CDR3 in DNA: TGTGCCAGCAGCTTGCCCCTACAAGAGACCCAGTACTTC. Translating it yields CASSLPLQETQYF.

The chain is built from TRBV12-3 or TRBV12-4 and TRBJ1-2; no clear D gene. This CDR3 spans 13 amino acids. Trimming took off 5 bases at V and 2 bases at J, with 9 bases between the two ends. DNA of the CDR3: TGTGCCAGCAGTGGAGGTTGGAACTATGGCTACACCTTC. Encoded protein: CASSGGWNYGYTF.

This clone was seen only a few times. The rearrangement links TRBV1 to TRBJ2-7; the tabulated D call, TRBD2, remains unverified against the DNA. TRBV1 is shown as a pseudogene. The CDR3 runs 17 residues. CDR3 region: CTSSQDRGLLNGAEQYF. The CDR3 nucleotides read TGCACCAGCAGCCAAGATAGGGGACTCCTTAATGGCGCCGAGCAGTACTTC.

The V and J genes are TRBV7-2 and TRBJ2-7; 7 nucleotides align to TRBD2. V lost 1 base, J lost 0 bases, and 3 bases stayed unmatched. The CDR3 is made up of 15 amino acids. Germline CDR1 and CDR2: SGHTA and FQGNSA. The CDR3 sequence: CASSLDAGDSYEQYF. In nucleotides, the CDR3 is TGTGCCAGCAGCTTAGACGCGGGGGACTCCTACGAGCAGTACTTC.

The V gene is TRBV15, the J gene TRBJ1-1; TRBD1 matches 10 bases. Germline values: CDR1 LNHNV, CDR2 YYDKDF (reference sequence). The length of the CDR3 is 16 residues. Trimming removed 3 bases from V and 4 bases from J; junction bases left unmatched: 8. The CDR3 nucleotides read TGTGCCACCAGCAGGGGACGACAGGGGGCAGGCACTGAAGCTTTCTTT. Translating it yields CATSRGRQGAGTEAFF.

The chain is built from TRBV11-2 and TRBJ2-1; 11 bases fit TRBD1. There are 14 residues in the CDR3. Germline assignment: CDR1 SGHAT and CDR2 FQNNGV. V dropped 5 bases and J dropped 8; count of bases not matched to a gene: 5. CDR3 coding DNA: TGTGCCAGCAGCCTAGGACAGGGGGCCGATGAGCAGTTCTTC. Protein product: CASSLGQGADEQFF.

The chain is built from TRBV24-1 and TRBJ1-5; 8 bases align to TRBD1. The CDR3 contains 16 residues. V gave up 3 bases and J gave up 3 bases; unmatched junction bases: 6. Germline-derived CDR1 and CDR2 are KGHDR and SFDVKD. DNA for the CDR3: TGTGCCACCAGTGATCCGGGACAGGATTTCAATCAGCCCCAGCATTTT. It translates to CATSDPGQDFNQPQHF.

The gene calls are TRBV5-1 and TRBJ1-4, with D perhaps TRBD1 (5 bases). Germline values: CDR1 SGHRS, CDR2 YFSETQ. The CDR3 totals 15 residues. V was clipped by 5 bases and J by 7 bases, with 18 bases between them. The CDR3 is CASSQGPSGGEKLFF. Here the CDR3 DNA reads TGCGCCAGCAGTCAAGGGCCTTCGGGGGGTGAAAAACTGTTTTTT.

CDR3 amino acids: CASSLDGGTSYEQYF. In DNA form, the CDR3 reads TGTGCCAGCAGCTTGGACGGGGGGACCTCCTACGAGCAGTACTTC. The V and J genes are TRBV5-4 and TRBJ2-7; 7 positions match TRBD2. The CDR3 has 15 amino acids. J gave up 0 bases and V 0 bases, and 3 bases lay outside the gene matches. Germline CDR1 reads SGHNT; CDR2 reads YYREEE (reference sequence).

The J gene is TRBJ1-2, the V gene TRBV18; D might be TRBD1 (6 bases). The germline V gene encodes CDR1 KGHSH and CDR2 LQKENI. V shed 3 bases and J shed 4 bases, with 15 bases lying between them. CDR3 length equals 15 residues. The CDR3: CASSPGHRAVYGYTF. The CDR3 coding sequence is TGTGCCAGCTCACCGGGGCACAGGGCGGTCTATGGCTACACCTTC.

On this clone itself: One end of the junction is discordant with germline, which a read error may explain. This rearrangement joins TRBV13 to TRBJ1-3; unclear D gene. CDR1 PRHDT and CDR2 FYEKMQ come from the germline V gene (reference sequence). The CDR3 is 12 residues long. This CDR3 reads CASSLVGVHPLF. The CDR3 nucleotides are TGTGCCAGCAGCTTAGTGGGCGTCCACCCACTTTTT.